A single sample gave rise to the 18 T cell receptor beta chains below, sequenced in a study of T cell changes during pregnancy in multiple sclerosis. Method: immunoSEQ multiplex PCR; TCRdb's copy keeps in-frame clones and lacks some. Counted here are around 84,000 clones, approximately 93% occurring once; the ten biggest clones make up roughly 0.93%. The source material was peripheral blood, sampled in the second trimester of pregnancy. These receptors all come from a female donor in good health, enrolled as a control in a pregnancy study.

In this sample, this clone turned up once. The J gene is TRBJ2-3, the V gene TRBV7-9; TRBD1 is a possible D gene (6 bases). CDR3 length equals 16 residues. V lost 5 bases and J 6 bases, leaving 21 bases between the germline ends. In germline, CDR1 is SEHNR, CDR2 FQNEAQ (reference sequence). The chain's CDR3 is CASSPDRNDFRDTQYF. CDR3 DNA: TGTGCCAGCAGCCCTGACAGGAATGACTTCAGGGATACGCAGTATTTT.

The chain carries TRBV28 and TRBJ2-5; D gene ambiguous. Germline V gives CDR1 MDHEN, CDR2 SYDVKM. V lost 5 bases to trimming and J lost 4 bases, with 11 bases between them. The CDR3 totals 13 residues. The CDR3 DNA sequence: TGTGCCAGCAGTACCCGACCAGGAGAGACCCAGTACTTC. It encodes CASSTRPGETQYF. Complete variable domain (other parts from reference TRBV28 and TRBJ2-5): DVKVTQSSRYLVKRTGEKVFLECVQDMDHENMFWYRQDPGLGLRLIYFSYDVKMKEKGDIPEGYSVSREKKERFSLILESASTNQTSMYLCASSTRPGETQYFGPGTRLLVL.

The J gene is TRBJ2-3, the V gene TRBV27; D uncertain. Germline V gene data show CDR1 as MNHEY and CDR2 as SMNVEV (reference sequence). The CDR3 contains 14 residues. V gave up 3 bases and J gave up 2 bases, with 9 bases separating them. The DNA of the CDR3 is TGTGCCAGCAGTTTGCTCCCTATCACAGATACGCAGTATTTT. This gives the protein CASSLLPITDTQYF.

This clone was detected only a few times. The rearrangement joins TRBV5-4 to TRBJ1-1; 7 nucleotides match TRBD1. This CDR3 contains 15 residues. Trimming removed 3 bases from V and 5 bases from J; junction bases left unmatched: 10. Germline CDR1 is SGHNT and CDR2 is YYREEE (reference sequence). CDR3 amino acids: CASSYAQGVGTEAFF. In DNA form, the CDR3 reads TGTGCCAGCAGCTATGCGCAGGGGGTAGGGACTGAAGCTTTCTTT.

The J gene is TRBJ2-7, the V gene TRBV19, with 11 bases that match TRBD2. CDR1 and CDR2 (germline): LNHDA, SQIVND (reference sequence). The V and J ends lost 5 bases and 1 base, in that order; junction bases with no gene match: 4. This CDR3 spans 15 amino acids. Here the CDR3 reads CASSAWTSGSYEQYF. CDR3 sequence (DNA): TGTGCCAGTAGTGCCTGGACTAGCGGGTCCTACGAGCAGTACTTC.

This chain links TRBV27 with TRBJ2-5; 7 nucleotides match TRBD1. J was trimmed by 2 bases and V by 6 bases; bases with no gene match: 6. Per germline, CDR1 MNHEY and CDR2 SMNVEV (reference sequence). The CDR3 totals 14 residues. DNA for the CDR3: TGTGCCAGCAGCCTCCGGGACAGTCAAGAGACCCAGTACTTC. This encodes CASSLRDSQETQYF.

The chain carries TRBV11-2 and TRBJ2-3, with D unresolved. CDR3 size: 14 residues. The V end was cut by 6 bases, the J end by 2 bases, with 12 bases between. The germline CDR1 and CDR2 sequences are SGHAT and FQNNGV. CDR3 coding DNA: TGTGCCAGCAGACCCCTCAGTCTCACAGATACGCAGTATTTT. It translates to CASRPLSLTDTQYF.

The chain employs TRBV27 and TRBJ2-7; 9 bases map to TRBD2. Germline values: CDR1 MNHEY, CDR2 SMNVEV (reference sequence). The CDR3 spans 15 residues. Unmatched junction bases numbered 10, after V lost 5 bases and J lost 5 bases. The CDR3 bases are TGTGCCAGCAGTGTGAGTAGCGGGAGTATGGACGAGCAGTACTTC. Translation gives CASSVSSGSMDEQYF.

The chain uses TRBV28 and TRBJ2-4, with D perhaps TRBD1 (6 bases). The CDR3 length is 15 residues. Per the germline V gene, CDR1 is MDHEN and CDR2 is SYDVKM. V was trimmed by 5 bases and J by 1 base, leaving 12 bases between them. In nucleotides, the CDR3 is TGTGCCAGCAGTAGTCAGGGGAGCGCCAAAAACATTCAGTACTTC. It encodes CASSSQGSAKNIQYF. Complete variable domain (other parts from reference TRBV28 and TRBJ2-4): DVKVTQSSRYLVKRTGEKVFLECVQDMDHENMFWYRQDPGLGLRLIYFSYDVKMKEKGDIPEGYSVSREKKERFSLILESASTNQTSMYLCASSSQGSAKNIQYFGAGTRLSVL.

The gene calls are TRBV5-1 and TRBJ2-2; D remains unclear. Deletions cut 0 bases from V and 4 bases from J, with 7 bases between. The CDR3 contains 14 residues. The germline V gene encodes CDR1 SGHRS and CDR2 YFSETQ. CDR3: CASSLGHSTGELFF. In nucleotides, the CDR3 is TGCGCCAGCAGCTTGGGGCATTCCACCGGGGAGCTGTTTTTT.

V usage is TRBV19 and J usage is TRBJ2-1; 10 nucleotides agree with TRBD2. The V gene's germline CDR1 is LNHDA and CDR2 SQIVND (reference sequence). V lost 2 bases to trimming and J lost 0 bases; unmatched junction nucleotides: 7. This CDR3 has 18 residues. CDR3 residues: CASSIKREGASSYNEQFF. The CDR3 DNA is TGTGCCAGTAGTATAAAGCGGGAGGGCGCCAGCTCCTACAATGAGCAGTTCTTC.

V usage is TRBV6-6 and J usage is TRBJ2-7; the match to TRBD2 covers 7 bases. Germline V gene data show CDR1 as MNHNY and CDR2 as SVGAGI (reference sequence). This CDR3 spans 15 amino acids. The junction had 6 bases not matched to a gene; V was cut back by 2 bases and J by 2 bases. This CDR3 is CASSYELAYAYEQYF. Here the CDR3 DNA reads TGTGCCAGCAGTTACGAACTAGCGTACGCCTACGAGCAGTACTTC.

This chain connects TRBV12-5 to TRBJ1-1; D gene uncertain. The CDR3 is 14 residues long. The V gene's germline CDR1 is LGHNT and CDR2 FRNRAP. V was clipped by 1 base and J by 3 bases, with 9 bases between them. CDR3 protein: CASGLGGGYTEAFF. CDR3 in DNA: TGTGCTAGTGGTTTGGGGGGAGGGTACACTGAAGCTTTCTTT.

The rearrangement uses TRBV19 and TRBJ2-1; 11 bases fit TRBD1. The CDR3 is 15 residues long. In germline, CDR1 is LNHDA, CDR2 SQIVND (reference sequence). The junction had 8 bases not matched to a gene; V was cut back by 8 bases and J by 5 bases. This CDR3 is CASVMDRGQHNEQFF. The CDR3 DNA sequence: TGTGCCAGTGTTATGGACAGGGGGCAACACAATGAGCAGTTCTTC.

The V and J genes are TRBV5-4 and TRBJ2-3; TRBD1 matches 7 bases. This CDR3 is 14 amino acids long. The germline gives CDR1 SGHNT, CDR2 YYREEE (reference sequence). Germline trimming cut 4 bases from V and 2 bases from J; bases unmatched to any gene: 4. DNA for the CDR3: TGTGCCAGCAGCAAGGACAGGTTCACAGATACGCAGTATTTT. Translated: CASSKDRFTDTQYF.

Regarding this clone: A junction end diverges from the germline sequence, so it may reflect a read error. The gene calls are TRBV7-7 and TRBJ2-3; 9 nucleotides match TRBD2. The V gene's germline CDR1 is SSHAT and CDR2 FNYEAQ (reference sequence). There are 17 residues in the CDR3. Here the CDR3 DNA reads TGTGCTAGCAGTCAGCGAGCGGGAGGTAATAGCACAGATACGCAGTATTTT. The encoded protein is CASSQRAGGNSTDTQYF.

The rearrangement uses TRBV27 and TRBJ1-5; the D gene is possibly TRBD1 (5 bases). Trimming removed 4 bases from V and 6 bases from J, with 19 bases in between. CDR3 length equals 16 residues. Germline V gene lookup returns CDR1 MNHEY and CDR2 SMNVEV (reference sequence). DNA of the CDR3: TGTGCCAGCAGTTCATTCGGAACAGGATTATTTCAGCCCCAGCATTTT. Protein sequence: CASSSFGTGLFQPQHF.

The chain joins TRBV15 to TRBJ1-1; 8 bases align to TRBD1. Per germline, CDR1 LNHNV and CDR2 YYDKDF (reference sequence). The J segment lost 10 bases and the V segment lost 6 bases, leaving 10 bases of the junction unmatched. The CDR3 spans 13 residues. CDR3 DNA: TGTGCCACCAGTCCAGGGGGCGCAAGATTAGCTTTCTTT. Its translation is CATSPGGARLAFF.